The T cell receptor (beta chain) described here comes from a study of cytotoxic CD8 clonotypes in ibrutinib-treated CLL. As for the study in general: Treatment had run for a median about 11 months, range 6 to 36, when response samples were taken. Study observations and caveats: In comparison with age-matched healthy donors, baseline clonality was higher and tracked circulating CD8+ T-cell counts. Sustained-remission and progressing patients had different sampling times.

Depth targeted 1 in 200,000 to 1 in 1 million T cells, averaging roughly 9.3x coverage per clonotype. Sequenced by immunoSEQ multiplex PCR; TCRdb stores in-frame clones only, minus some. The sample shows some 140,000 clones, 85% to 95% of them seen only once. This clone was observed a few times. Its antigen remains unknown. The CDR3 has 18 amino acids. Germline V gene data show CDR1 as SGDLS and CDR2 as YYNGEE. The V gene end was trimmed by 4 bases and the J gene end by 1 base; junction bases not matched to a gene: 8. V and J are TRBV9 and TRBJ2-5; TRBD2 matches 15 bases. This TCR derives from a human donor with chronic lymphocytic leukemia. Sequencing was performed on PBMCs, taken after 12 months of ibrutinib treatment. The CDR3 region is CASSKRTSGRASQETQYF. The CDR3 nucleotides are TGTGCCAGCAGCAAGAGGACTAGCGGGAGGGCCAGCCAAGAGACCCAGTACTTC.